The 3 T cell receptor beta chains given below trace back to one sample, sequenced in a study of cytomegalovirus exposure and HLA in healthy donors. PCR primers comprised 60 Vbeta and 13 Jbeta primers. Sequencing used immunoSEQ multiplex PCR; TCRdb keeps in-frame clones, though not all of them. The repertoire holds around 170,000 clones, with 84% as singletons. The material sequenced was PBMCs. The receptors were sampled from a boy aged 2-15 years in good health and CMV-seronegative.

The V and J genes are TRBV7-6 and TRBJ1-1; D gene unclear. The CDR3 is 14 amino acids. In germline, CDR1 is SGHVS, CDR2 FNYEAQ. V was pared by 1 base and J by 0 bases, with 6 bases between. CDR3 DNA sequence: TGTGCCAGCAGCTTAGGCCGGTTGAACACTGAAGCTTTCTTT. Amino acids: CASSLGRLNTEAFF.

This chain uses TRBV5-1 with TRBJ2-5; tentative D call: TRBD1 (6 bases). The J call is uncertain, as TRBJ2-7 better fits the DNA end. Germline V gene lookup returns CDR1 SGHRS and CDR2 YFSETQ. CDR3 length: 15 residues. DNA for the CDR3: TGCGCCAGCAGCTTAGATACAGGGATTTGGTACGAGCAGTACTTC. Encoded protein: CASSLDTGIWYEQYF.

Concerning this clone: The same CDR3 also results from other DNA sequences found in this sample. The rearrangement joins TRBV6-1 to TRBJ2-3; D not certain. V lost 0 bases and J 3 bases, leaving 13 bases between the germline ends. The V gene's germline CDR1 is MNHNS and CDR2 SASEGT. The length of the CDR3 is 16 residues. The CDR3 DNA follows: TGTGCCAGCAGTGAAGCTGTCAGTCCTCCTACAGATACGCAGTATTTT. Encoded protein: CASSEAVSPPTDTQYF.